This entry is about one TCR beta chain. The antigen remains unidentified. The donors, nominally healthy at sampling, likely had unrecorded immune exposures. The sample is drawn from a study of cytomegalovirus exposure and HLA in healthy donors. Study results and caveats: More than 15,000 TCR beta sequences were associated with HLA alleles at 0.05 false discovery rate in a later analysis. Researchers catalogued about 150 TCR beta chains as cytomegalovirus-associated.

The CDR3 covers 15 residues. CDR1 GTSNPN and CDR2 SVGIG come from the germline V gene (reference sequence). V lost 4 bases to trimming and J lost 9 bases; unmatched junction nucleotides: 11. Primers: 60 Vbeta forward and 13 Jbeta reverse. The data were produced by immunoSEQ multiplex PCR, yet TCRdb's version contains in-frame clones alone and is incomplete. This sample carries 150,000 to 200,000 clones, with approximately 0.8% going to the ten biggest clones. This chain links TRBV30 with TRBJ2-1; 11 bases fit TRBD2. The specimen sequenced was PBMCs. This clonotype was obtained from a woman between 18 and 30 years old in good health and CMV-seropositive. CDR3 sequence reads: CAWNLLAGGHSEQFF. DNA for the CDR3: TGTGCCTGGAACCTCCTAGCGGGAGGTCACAGTGAGCAGTTCTTC.